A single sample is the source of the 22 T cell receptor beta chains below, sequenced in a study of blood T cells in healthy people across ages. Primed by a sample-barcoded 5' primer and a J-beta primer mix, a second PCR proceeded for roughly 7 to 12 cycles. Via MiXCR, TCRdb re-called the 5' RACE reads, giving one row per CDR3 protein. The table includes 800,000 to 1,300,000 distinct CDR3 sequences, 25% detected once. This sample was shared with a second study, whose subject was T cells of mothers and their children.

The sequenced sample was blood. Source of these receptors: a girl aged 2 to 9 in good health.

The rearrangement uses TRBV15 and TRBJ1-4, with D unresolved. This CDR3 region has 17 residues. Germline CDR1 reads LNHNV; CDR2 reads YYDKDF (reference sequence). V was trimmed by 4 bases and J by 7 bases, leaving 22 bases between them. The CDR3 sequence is CATSTDINGPRPEKLFF. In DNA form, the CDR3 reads TGTGCCACCAGCACAGATATAAACGGGCCCCGTCCTGAAAAACTGTTTTTT.

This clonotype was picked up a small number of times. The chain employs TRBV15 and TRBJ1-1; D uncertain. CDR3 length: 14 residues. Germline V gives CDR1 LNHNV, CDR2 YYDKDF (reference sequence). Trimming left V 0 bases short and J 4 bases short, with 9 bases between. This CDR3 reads CATSRDATSTEAFF. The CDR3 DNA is TGTGCCACCAGCAGAGACGCGACTAGCACTGAAGCTTTCTTT.

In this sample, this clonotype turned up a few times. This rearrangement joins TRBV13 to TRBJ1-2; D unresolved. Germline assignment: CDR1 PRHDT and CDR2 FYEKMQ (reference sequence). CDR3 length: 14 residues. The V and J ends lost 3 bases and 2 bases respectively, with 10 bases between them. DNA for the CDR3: TGTGCCAGCAGCTTCAGCGATTCAAACTATGGCTACACCTTC. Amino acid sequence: CASSFSDSNYGYTF.

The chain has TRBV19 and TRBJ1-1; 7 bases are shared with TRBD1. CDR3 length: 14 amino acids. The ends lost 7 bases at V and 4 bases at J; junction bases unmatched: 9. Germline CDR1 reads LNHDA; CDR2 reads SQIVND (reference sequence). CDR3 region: CASKSWAGGTEAFF. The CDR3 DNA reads TGTGCCAGTAAATCTTGGGCAGGGGGCACTGAAGCTTTCTTT.

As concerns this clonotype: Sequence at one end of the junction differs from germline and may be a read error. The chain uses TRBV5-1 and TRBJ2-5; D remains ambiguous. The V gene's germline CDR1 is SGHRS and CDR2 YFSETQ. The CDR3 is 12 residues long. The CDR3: CASSDGRPLPVF. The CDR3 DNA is TGCGCCAGCAGCGACGGGCGTCCCCTCCCGGTCTTC. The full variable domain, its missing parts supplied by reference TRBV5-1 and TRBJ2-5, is KAGVTQTPRYLIKTRGQQVTLSCSPISGHRSVSWYQQTPGQGLQFLFEYFSETQRNKGNFPGRFSGRQFSNSRSEMNVSTLELGDSALYLCASSDGRPLPVFGPGTRLLVL.

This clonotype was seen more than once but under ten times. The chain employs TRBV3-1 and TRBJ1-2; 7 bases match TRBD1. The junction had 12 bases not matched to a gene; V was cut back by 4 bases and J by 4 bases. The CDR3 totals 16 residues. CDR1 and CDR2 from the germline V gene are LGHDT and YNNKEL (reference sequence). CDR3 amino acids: CASSPGQAGWAYGYTF. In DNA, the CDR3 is TGTGCCAGCAGCCCAGGACAGGCGGGTTGGGCCTATGGCTACACCTTC. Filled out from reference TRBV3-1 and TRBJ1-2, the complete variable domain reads DTAVSQTPKYLVTQMGNDKSIKCEQNLGHDTMYWYKQDSKKFLKIMFSYNNKELIINETVPNRFSPKSPDKAHLNLHINSLELGDSAVYFCASSPGQAGWAYGYTFGSGTRLTVV.

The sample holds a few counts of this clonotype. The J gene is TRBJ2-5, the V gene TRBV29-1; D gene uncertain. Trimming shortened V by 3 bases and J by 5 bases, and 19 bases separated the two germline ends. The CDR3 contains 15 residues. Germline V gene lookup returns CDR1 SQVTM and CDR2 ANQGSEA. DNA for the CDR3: TGCAGCGTTGAGGGCCACGGATCGCCTTTGGAGACCCAGTACTTC. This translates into CSVEGHGSPLETQYF.

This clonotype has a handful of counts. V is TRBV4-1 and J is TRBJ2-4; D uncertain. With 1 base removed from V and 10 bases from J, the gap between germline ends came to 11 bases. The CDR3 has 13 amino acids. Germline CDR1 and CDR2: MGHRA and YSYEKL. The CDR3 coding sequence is TGCGCCAGCAGCCAAGGGTTCGCGGAAATTCAGTACTTC. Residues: CASSQGFAEIQYF.

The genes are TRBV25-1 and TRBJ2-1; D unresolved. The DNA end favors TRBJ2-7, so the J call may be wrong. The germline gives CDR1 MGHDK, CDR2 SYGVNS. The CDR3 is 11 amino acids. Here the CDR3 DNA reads TGTGCCAGCCCTGGGCTGGGAGAGCAGTACTTC. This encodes CASPGLGEQYF.

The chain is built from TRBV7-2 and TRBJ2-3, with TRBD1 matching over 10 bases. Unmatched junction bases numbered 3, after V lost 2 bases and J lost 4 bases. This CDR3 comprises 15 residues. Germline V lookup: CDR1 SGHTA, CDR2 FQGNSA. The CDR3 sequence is CASSLSGTGADTQYF. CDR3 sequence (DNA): TGTGCCAGCAGCTTATCTGGGACAGGGGCAGATACGCAGTATTTT.

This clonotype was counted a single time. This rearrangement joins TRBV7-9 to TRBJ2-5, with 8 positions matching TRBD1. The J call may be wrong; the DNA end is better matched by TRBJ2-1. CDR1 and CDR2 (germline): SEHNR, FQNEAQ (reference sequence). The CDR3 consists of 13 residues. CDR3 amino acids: CASSPAGGHEQFF. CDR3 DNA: TGTGCCAGCAGCCCCGCAGGGGGCCATGAGCAGTTCTTC.

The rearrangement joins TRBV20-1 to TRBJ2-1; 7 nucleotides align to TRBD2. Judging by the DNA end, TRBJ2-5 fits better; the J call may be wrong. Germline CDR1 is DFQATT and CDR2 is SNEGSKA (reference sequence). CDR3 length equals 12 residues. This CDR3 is CSAPRGEETQYF. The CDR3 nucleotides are TGCAGTGCCCCACGGGGGGAAGAGACCCAGTACTTC.

The chain's CDR3 is CASSTTSGKTSWEQFF. The DNA of the CDR3 is TGTGCCAGCAGTACTACTAGCGGGAAAACGTCCTGGGAGCAGTTCTTC. The chain carries TRBV28 and TRBJ2-5, with TRBD2 identical over 10 bases. The J call may be in error: the DNA end matches TRBJ2-1 better. The CDR3 covers 16 residues. CDR1 and CDR2 (germline): MDHEN, SYDVKM.

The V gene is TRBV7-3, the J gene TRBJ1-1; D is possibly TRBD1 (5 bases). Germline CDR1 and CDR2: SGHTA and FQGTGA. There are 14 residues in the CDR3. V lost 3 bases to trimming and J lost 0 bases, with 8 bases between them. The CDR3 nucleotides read TGTGCCAGCAGCTTGACAGAGATGAACACTGAAGCTTTCTTT. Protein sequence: CASSLTEMNTEAFF.

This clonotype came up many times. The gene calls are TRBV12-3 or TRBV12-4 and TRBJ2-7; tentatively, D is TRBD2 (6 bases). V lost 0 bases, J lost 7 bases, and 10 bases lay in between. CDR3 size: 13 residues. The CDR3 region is CASSLAGGWEQYF. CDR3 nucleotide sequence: TGTGCCAGCAGTTTAGCGGGGGGTTGGGAGCAGTACTTC.

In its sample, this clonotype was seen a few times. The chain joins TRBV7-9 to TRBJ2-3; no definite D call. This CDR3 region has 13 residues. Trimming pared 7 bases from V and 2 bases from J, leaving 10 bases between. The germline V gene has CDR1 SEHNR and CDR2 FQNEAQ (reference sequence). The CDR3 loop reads CASKGLNTDTQYF. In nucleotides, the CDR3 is TGTGCCAGCAAAGGTCTCAACACAGATACGCAGTATTTT.

CDR3 nucleotide sequence: TGTGCTAGTGGTTTACCGCCGAGGACAGGGGTCGATTTAAACATGAACACTGAAGCTTTCTTT. Amino acid sequence: CASGLPPRTGVDLNMNTEAFF. The chain combines TRBV12-5 with TRBJ1-1; 9 positions agree with TRBD1. V trimming: 3 bases; J trimming: 0 bases; junction bases outside the gene matches: 20. The CDR3 totals 21 residues. In germline, CDR1 is LGHNT, CDR2 FRNRAP. Full variable domain (rest looked up from reference TRBV12-5 and TRBJ1-1): DARVTQTPRHKVTEMGQEVTMRCQPILGHNTVFWYRQTMMQGLELLAYFRNRAPLDDSGMPKDRFSAEMPDATLATLKIQPSEPRDSAVYFCASGLPPRTGVDLNMNTEAFFGQGTRLTVV.

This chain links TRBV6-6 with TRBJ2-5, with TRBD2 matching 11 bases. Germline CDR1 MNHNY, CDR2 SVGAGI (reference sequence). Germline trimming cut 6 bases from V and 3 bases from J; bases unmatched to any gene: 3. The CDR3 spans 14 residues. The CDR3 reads CASRTSGSEETQYF. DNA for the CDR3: TGTGCCAGCAGAACTAGCGGGAGTGAAGAGACCCAGTACTTC.

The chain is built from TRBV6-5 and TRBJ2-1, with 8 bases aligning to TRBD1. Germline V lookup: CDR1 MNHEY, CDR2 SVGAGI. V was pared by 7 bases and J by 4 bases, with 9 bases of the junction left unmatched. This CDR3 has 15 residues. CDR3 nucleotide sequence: TGTGCCAGCACCTTAGGACAGGGCGGATACAATGAGCAGTTCTTC. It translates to CASTLGQGGYNEQFF.

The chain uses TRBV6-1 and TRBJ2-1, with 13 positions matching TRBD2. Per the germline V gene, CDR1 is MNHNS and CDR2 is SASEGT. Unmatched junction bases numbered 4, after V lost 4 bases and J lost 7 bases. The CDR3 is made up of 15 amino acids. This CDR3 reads CASSVTSGGENEQFF. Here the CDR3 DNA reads TGTGCCAGCAGTGTTACTAGCGGGGGGGAGAATGAGCAGTTCTTC.

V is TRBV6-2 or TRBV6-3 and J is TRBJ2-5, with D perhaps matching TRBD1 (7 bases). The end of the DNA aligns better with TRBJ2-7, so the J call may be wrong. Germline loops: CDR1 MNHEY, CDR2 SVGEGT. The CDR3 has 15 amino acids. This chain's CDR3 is CASSKEGDSSYEQYF. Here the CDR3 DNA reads TGTGCCAGCAGTAAGGAGGGGGACAGTTCCTACGAGCAGTACTTC.

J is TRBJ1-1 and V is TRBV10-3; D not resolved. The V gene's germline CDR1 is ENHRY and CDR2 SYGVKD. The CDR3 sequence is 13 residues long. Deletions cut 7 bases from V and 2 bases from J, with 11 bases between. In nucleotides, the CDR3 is TGTGCCATCATTGAACAGCCAAACACTGAAGCTTTCTTT. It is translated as CAIIEQPNTEAFF.